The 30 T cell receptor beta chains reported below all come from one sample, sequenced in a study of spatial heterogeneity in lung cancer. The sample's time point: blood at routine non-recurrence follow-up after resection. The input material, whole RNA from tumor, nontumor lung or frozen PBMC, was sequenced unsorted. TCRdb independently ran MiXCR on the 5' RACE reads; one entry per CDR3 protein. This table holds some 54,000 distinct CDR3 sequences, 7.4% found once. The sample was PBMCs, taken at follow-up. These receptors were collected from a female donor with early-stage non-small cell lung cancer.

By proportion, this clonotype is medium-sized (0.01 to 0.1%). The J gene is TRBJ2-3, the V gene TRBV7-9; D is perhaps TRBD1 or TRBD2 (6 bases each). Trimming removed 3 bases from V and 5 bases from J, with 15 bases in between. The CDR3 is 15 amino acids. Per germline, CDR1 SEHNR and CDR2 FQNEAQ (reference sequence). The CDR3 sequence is CASSFYGGPGDTQYF. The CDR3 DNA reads TGTGCCAGCAGCTTCTACGGGGGCCCGGGAGATACGCAGTATTTT.

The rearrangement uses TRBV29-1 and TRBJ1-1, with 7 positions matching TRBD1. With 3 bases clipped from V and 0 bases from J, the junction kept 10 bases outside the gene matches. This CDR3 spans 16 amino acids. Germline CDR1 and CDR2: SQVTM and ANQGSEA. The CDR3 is CSVEDRPAIMNTEAFF. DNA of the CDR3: TGCAGCGTTGAGGACAGGCCAGCTATCATGAACACTGAAGCTTTCTTT.

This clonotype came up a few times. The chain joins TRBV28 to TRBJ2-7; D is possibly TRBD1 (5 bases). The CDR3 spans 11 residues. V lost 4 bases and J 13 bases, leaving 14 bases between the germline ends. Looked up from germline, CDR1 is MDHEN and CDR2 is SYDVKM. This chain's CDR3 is CASSSYKGRYF. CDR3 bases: TGTGCCAGCAGTTCATACAAGGGGCGATACTTC.

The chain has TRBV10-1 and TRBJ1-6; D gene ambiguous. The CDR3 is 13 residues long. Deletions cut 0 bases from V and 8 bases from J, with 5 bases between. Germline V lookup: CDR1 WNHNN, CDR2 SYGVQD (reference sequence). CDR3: CASSESSYSPLHF. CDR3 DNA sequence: TGCGCCAGCAGTGAGTCGTCGTATTCACCCCTCCACTTT.

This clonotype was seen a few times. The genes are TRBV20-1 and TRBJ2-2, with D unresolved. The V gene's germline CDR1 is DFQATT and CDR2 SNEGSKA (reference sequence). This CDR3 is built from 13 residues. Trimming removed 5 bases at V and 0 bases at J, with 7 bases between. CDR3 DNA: TGCAGTGCTCGGAACGCGAACACCGGGGAGCTGTTTTTT. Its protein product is CSARNANTGELFF.

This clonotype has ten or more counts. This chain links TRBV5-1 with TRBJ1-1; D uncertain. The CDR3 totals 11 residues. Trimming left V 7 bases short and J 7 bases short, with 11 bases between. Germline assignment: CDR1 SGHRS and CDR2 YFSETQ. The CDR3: CASGETDEAFF. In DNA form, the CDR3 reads TGCGCCAGCGGGGAAACAGATGAAGCTTTCTTT.

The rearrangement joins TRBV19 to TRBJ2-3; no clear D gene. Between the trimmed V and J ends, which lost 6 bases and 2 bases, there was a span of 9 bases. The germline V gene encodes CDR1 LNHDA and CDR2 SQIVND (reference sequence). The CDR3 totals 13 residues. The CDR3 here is CASSFQYTDTQYF. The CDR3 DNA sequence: TGTGCCAGTAGCTTTCAGTACACAGATACGCAGTATTTT.

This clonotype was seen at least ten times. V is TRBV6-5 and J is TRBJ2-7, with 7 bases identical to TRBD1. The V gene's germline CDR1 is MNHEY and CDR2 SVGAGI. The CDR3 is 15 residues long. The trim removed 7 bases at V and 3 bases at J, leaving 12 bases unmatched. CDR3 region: CASNTPGQSFYEQYF. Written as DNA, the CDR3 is TGTGCCAGCAATACTCCGGGACAGAGTTTCTACGAGCAGTACTTC.

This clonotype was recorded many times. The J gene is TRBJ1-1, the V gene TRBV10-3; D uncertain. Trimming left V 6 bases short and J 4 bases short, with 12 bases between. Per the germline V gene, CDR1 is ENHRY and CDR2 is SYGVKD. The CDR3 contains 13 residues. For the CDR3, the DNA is TGTGCCATCAGCCCGTCGGAGGGCACTGAAGCTTTCTTT. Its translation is CAISPSEGTEAFF.

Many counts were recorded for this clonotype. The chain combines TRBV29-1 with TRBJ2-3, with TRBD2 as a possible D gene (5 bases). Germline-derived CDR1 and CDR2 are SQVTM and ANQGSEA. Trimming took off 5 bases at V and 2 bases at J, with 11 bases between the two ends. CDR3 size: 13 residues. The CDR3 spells CSVRTSFTDTQYF. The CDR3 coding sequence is TGCAGCGTTCGGACTTCCTTCACAGATACGCAGTATTTT.

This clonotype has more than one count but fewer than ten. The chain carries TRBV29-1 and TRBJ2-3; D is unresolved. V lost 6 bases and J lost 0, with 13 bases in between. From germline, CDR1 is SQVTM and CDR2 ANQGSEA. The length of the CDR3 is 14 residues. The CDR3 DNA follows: TGCAGCGTAGGACCATCCGCTAGCACAGATACGCAGTATTTT. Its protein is CSVGPSASTDTQYF.

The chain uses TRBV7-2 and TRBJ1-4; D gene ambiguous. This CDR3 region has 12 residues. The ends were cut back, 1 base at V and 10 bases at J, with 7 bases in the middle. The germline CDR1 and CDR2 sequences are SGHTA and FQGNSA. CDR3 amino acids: CASSLDTRKLFF. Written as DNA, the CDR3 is TGTGCCAGCAGCTTAGATACGAGAAAACTGTTTTTT.

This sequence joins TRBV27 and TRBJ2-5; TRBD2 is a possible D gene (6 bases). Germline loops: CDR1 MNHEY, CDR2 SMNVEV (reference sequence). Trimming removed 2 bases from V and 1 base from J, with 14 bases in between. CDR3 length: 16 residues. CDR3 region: CASSLGSAGSQETQYF. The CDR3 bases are TGTGCCAGCAGTTTAGGATCAGCGGGCTCCCAAGAGACCCAGTACTTC.

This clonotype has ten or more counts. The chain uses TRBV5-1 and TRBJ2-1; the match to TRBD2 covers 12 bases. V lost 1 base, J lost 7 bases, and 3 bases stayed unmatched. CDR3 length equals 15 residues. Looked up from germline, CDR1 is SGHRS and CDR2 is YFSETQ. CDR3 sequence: CASSLTSGGHNEQFF. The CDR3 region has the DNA TGCGCCAGCAGCTTGACTAGCGGGGGGCATAATGAGCAGTTCTTC. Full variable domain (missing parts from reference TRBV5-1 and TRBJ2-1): KAGVTQTPRYLIKTRGQQVTLSCSPISGHRSVSWYQQTPGQGLQFLFEYFSETQRNKGNFPGRFSGRQFSNSRSEMNVSTLELGDSALYLCASSLTSGGHNEQFFGPGTRLTVL.

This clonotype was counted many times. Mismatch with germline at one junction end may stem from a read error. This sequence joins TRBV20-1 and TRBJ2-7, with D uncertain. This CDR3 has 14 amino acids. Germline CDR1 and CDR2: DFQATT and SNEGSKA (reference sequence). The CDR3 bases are TGCAGTGCCAGAGAAGCGAGCGCGGCTTACGAGCAGTACTTC. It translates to CSAREASAAYEQYF.

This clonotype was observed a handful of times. CDR3 amino acids: CASSGGQAQETQYF. CDR3 sequence (DNA): TGCGCCAGCAGCGGGGGACAGGCCCAAGAGACCCAGTACTTC. The V gene is TRBV5-1, the J gene TRBJ2-5, with TRBD1 matching 8 bases. Per germline, CDR1 SGHRS and CDR2 YFSETQ. With V trimmed by 4 bases and J by 1 base, 3 bases remained unmatched. The CDR3 has 14 residues.

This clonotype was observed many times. The CDR3 region is CASSSLSLAPWDSSYEQYF. DNA of the CDR3: TGTGCCAGCAGCTCCTTATCCCTCGCGCCTTGGGACAGCTCCTACGAGCAGTACTTC. The chain combines TRBV7-9 with TRBJ2-7, with 7 bases identical to TRBD1. Germline loops: CDR1 SEHNR, CDR2 FQNEAQ (reference sequence). With V trimmed by 4 bases and J by 0 bases, 18 bases remained unmatched. The CDR3 runs 19 residues.

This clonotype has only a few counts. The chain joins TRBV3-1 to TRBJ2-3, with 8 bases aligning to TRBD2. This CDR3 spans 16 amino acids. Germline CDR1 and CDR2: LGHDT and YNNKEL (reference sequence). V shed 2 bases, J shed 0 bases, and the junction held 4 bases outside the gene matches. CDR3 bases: TGTGCCAGCAGCCAACGGGGGGGCAAAAGCACAGATACGCAGTATTTT. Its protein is CASSQRGGKSTDTQYF.

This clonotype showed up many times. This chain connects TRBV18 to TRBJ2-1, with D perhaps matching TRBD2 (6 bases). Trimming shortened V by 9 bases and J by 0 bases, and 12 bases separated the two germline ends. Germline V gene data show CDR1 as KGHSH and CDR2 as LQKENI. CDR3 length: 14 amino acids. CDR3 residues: CASRRGGSYNEQFF. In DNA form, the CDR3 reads TGTGCCAGTCGTAGGGGAGGCTCCTACAATGAGCAGTTCTTC.

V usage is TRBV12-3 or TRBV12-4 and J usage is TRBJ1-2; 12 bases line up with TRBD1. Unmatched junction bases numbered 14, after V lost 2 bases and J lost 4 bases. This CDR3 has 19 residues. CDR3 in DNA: TGTGCCAGCAGTTTACTGGGTCGGGACAGGGGGCAGATGAGCTATGGCTACACCTTC. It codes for CASSLLGRDRGQMSYGYTF.

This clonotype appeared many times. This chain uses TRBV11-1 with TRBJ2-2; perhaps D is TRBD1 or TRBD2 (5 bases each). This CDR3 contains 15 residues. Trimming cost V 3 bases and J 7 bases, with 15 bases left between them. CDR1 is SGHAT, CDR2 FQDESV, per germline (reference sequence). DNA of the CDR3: TGTGCCAGCAGCTTCGGAAGGGGACGGTACGGGGAGCTGTTTTTT. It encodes CASSFGRGRYGELFF. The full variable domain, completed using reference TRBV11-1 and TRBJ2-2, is EAEVAQSPRYKITEKSQAVAFWCDPISGHATLYWYRQILGQGPELLVQFQDESVVDDSQLPKDRFSAERLKGVDSTLKIQPAELGDSAMYLCASSFGRGRYGELFFGEGSRLTVL.

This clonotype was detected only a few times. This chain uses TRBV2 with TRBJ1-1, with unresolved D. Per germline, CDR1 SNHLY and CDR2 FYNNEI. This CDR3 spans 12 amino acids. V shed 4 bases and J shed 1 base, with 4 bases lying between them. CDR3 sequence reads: CASSAQNTEAFF. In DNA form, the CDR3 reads TGTGCCAGCAGTGCACAGAACACTGAAGCTTTCTTT.

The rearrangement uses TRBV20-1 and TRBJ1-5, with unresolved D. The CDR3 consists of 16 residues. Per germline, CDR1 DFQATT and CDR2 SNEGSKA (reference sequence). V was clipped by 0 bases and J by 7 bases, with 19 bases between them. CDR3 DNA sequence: TGCAGTGCTAGAGATTCGTGGACCGCCCTCGGACAGCCCCAGCATTTT. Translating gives CSARDSWTALGQPQHF.

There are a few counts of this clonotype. The CDR3, as DNA: TGTGCCAGCAGACCGCGGGGTTACAATGAGCAGTTCTTC. Amino acids: CASRPRGYNEQFF. The rearrangement links TRBV12-3 or TRBV12-4 to TRBJ2-1; perhaps TRBD2 as D (6 bases). The CDR3 extends over 13 amino acids. V lost 6 bases and J 4 bases, leaving 10 bases between the germline ends.

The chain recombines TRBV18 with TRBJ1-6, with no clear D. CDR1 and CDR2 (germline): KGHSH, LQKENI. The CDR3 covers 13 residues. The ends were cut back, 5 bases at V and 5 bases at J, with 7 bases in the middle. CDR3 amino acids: CASSTRNNSPLHF. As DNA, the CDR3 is TGTGCCAGCTCAACCCGTAATAATTCACCCCTCCACTTT.

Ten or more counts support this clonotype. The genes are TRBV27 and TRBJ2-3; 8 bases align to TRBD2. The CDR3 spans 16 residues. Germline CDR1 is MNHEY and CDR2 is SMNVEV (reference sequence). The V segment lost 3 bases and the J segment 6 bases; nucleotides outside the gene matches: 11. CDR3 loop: CASSFVSGGPYDTQYF. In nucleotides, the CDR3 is TGTGCCAGCAGTTTCGTCTCGGGGGGGCCTTACGATACGCAGTATTTT.

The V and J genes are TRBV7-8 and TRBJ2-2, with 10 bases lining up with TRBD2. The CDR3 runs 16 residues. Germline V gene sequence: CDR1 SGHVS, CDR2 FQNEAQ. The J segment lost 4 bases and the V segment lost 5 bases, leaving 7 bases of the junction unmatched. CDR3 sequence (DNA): TGTGCCAGCAGCCCCGATCGACTAGCGGGCACCGGGGAGCTGTTTTTT. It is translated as CASSPDRLAGTGELFF.

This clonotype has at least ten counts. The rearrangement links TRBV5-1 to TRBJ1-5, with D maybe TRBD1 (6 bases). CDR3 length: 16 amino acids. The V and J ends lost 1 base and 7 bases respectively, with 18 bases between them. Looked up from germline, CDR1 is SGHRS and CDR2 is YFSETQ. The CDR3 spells CASSLSPRGPEQPQHF. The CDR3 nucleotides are TGCGCCAGCAGCTTGTCCCCCCGGGGGCCGGAACAGCCCCAGCATTTT.

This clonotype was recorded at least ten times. The chain's CDR3 is CASSQTGADTEAFF. The CDR3 DNA reads as TGTGCCAGCTCACAGACAGGGGCTGACACTGAAGCTTTCTTT. The chain carries TRBV18 and TRBJ1-1; 8 nucleotides match TRBD1. CDR1 KGHSH and CDR2 LQKENI come from the germline V gene. The CDR3 covers 14 residues. V lost 4 bases to trimming and J lost 3 bases; unmatched junction nucleotides: 4.

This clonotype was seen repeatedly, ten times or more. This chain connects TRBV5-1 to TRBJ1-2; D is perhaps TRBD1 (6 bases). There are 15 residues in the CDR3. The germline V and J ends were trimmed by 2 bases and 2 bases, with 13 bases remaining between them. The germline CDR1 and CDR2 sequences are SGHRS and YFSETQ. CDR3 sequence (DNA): TGCGCCAGCAGCTTACCTGGACAGCAGAACTATGGCTACACCTTC. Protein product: CASSLPGQQNYGYTF.